This TCR beta chain appears in the sequencing data of a study of blood T cell repertoires in COVID-19. Study background: The origin of the acute and convalescent COVID-19 samples was the United States, Italy and Spain. The cDNA or gDNA used as material had been derived from T cells, B-cell-depleted T cells, or PBMCs.

Per germline, CDR1 LGHNA and CDR2 YNFKEQ. The length of the CDR3 is 16 residues. The ends were cut back, 4 bases at V and 3 bases at J, with 16 bases in the middle. TCRdb's table, derived via immunoSEQ multiplex PCR, lists solely in-frame clones and lacks some. The sample yields about 240,000 clones, around 89% seen once. The chain is built from TRBV4-2 and TRBJ2-1, with D possibly TRBD2 on 5 matching bases. This receptor was identified in a man aged 40-55 years who had recovered from COVID-19. Input material: PBMCs or T cells enriched from blood (not recorded which). In DNA form, the CDR3 reads TGTGCCAGCAGCCGGACGGAGCTAGCCGACTACAATGAGCAGTTCTTC. Protein: CASSRTELADYNEQFF.